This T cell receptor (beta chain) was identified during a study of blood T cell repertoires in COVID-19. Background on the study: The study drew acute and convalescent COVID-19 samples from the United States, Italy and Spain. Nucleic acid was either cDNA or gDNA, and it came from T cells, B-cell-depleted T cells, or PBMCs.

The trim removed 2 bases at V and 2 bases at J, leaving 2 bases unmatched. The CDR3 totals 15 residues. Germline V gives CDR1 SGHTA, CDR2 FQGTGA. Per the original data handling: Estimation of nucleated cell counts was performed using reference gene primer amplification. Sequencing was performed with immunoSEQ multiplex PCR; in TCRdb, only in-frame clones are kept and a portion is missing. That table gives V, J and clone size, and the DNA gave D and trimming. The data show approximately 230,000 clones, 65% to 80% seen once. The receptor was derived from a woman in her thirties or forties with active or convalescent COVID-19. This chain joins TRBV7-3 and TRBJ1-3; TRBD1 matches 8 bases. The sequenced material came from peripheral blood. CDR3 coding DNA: TGTGCCAGCAGCTTACAGGGGGCAACTGGAAACACCATATATTTT. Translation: CASSLQGATGNTIYF.